This TCR beta chain originates from a study of Ad26.COV2.S vaccination and SARS-CoV-2 variants. Study results and caveats: Vaccinees and placebo recipients showed similar non-spike TCR breadth. Reported findings describe substantial breadth in spike-specific CD8+ and CD4+ T cell responses following vaccination. An underestimation of total T cell responses may have resulted from the TCR breadth and depth analyses.

The CDR3 is 16 amino acids. CDR1 and CDR2 from the germline V gene are LGHNA and YNFKEQ. Deletions cut 4 bases from V and 1 base from J, with 13 bases between. Described treatment: 15 to 20 received Ad26.COV2.S at low or high dose, single or two shots; a few received placebo; per-sample allocation not given. Sampling was done on day 63 after the first vaccine or placebo injection. Produced via immunoSEQ multiplex PCR; TCRdb's table is partial and in-frame only. The sample comprises about 420,000 clones, roughly 90% of which are singletons, and roughly 4% rests with the top ten. As to this clone: Its cognate antigen is unknown.

The chain carries TRBV4-2 and TRBJ2-2, with D possibly matching TRBD2 (6 bases). This sequence was found in a person aged 18 to 59 who received the Ad26.COV2.S COVID-19 vaccine or a placebo. Material: peripheral blood, obtained in a trial of Ad26.COV2.S vaccine versus placebo. Here the CDR3 DNA reads TGTGCCAGCAGCCCTCCGGGACTTGGGAACACCGGGGAGCTGTTTTTT. It specifies CASSPPGLGNTGELFF.